This TCR beta chain was captured in a study of T cells after yellow fever vaccination. Background on the study: Fractions low in cell number were prepared with SMART-Seq v4 Ultra Low Input.

Whole-study results and caveats: A faster peak, day 5 versus 15, was reached by the weaker secondary response. A small share of clonotypes appeared in both CD4 and CD8 compartments.

The CDR3 is 13 residues long. Germline V gene data show CDR1 as MNHEY and CDR2 as SMNVEV (reference sequence). V shed 4 bases and J 5 bases; nucleotides not matched to a gene: 2. One entry per CDR3 protein results from TCRdb running MiXCR on the 5' RACE reads. Found here are around 100,000 distinct CDR3 sequences, 4.5% to 6% of them singletons; the top ten hold under 50%. Points on this clonotype: Its specificity is unknown.

The sequence was obtained from a man between 18 and 35 years old who received the YFV17D yellow fever vaccine. The chain employs TRBV27 and TRBJ1-1, with 9 bases aligning to TRBD1. The sequencing here drew on CD8+ T cells sorted from PBMCs, taken 10 days after the yellow fever booster vaccination. This chain's CDR3 is CASSWTGETEAFF. Here the CDR3 DNA reads TGTGCCAGCAGTTGGACAGGGGAGACTGAAGCTTTCTTT.